A single sample gave rise to the 5 T cell receptor beta chains below, sequenced in a study of beta chain features in type 1 diabetes. Findings and caveats of the study: Moderate but significant shortening of TCRB CDR3s was recorded in all four CD4+ subsets from Type 1 diabetes patients.

These receptors lack a known antigen. The study reverse transcribed the entire isolated RNA, so it sequenced expressed TCRB transcripts. The method was immunoSEQ multiplex PCR; TCRdb's version includes in-frame clones alone and lacks a portion of them. Counted here are approximately 360,000 clones, roughly an eighth occurring once; the ten biggest clones make up around 0.01%. The specimen was naive CD4+ T cells from blood. The receptor source for this set is a woman aged 18-29 years with type 1 diabetes.

This chain uses TRBV18 with TRBJ1-5; TRBD1 matches 8 bases. CDR1 is KGHSH and CDR2 is LQKENI in the germline V gene. V dropped 3 bases and J dropped 6; count of bases not matched to a gene: 1. The CDR3 sequence is 13 residues long. In DNA form, the CDR3 reads TGTGCCAGCTCACCCCAGGGGGCTCAGCCCCAGCATTTT. Translated, it gives CASSPQGAQPQHF.

The chain has TRBV29-1 and TRBJ2-5; 10 nucleotides agree with TRBD1. The trim removed 6 bases at V and 9 bases at J, leaving 7 bases unmatched. This CDR3 is 12 amino acids long. Germline V gene sequence: CDR1 SQVTM, CDR2 ANQGSEA. CDR3 sequence reads: CSVRDRGPPQYF. In DNA, the CDR3 is TGCAGCGTCCGGGACAGGGGCCCCCCCCAGTACTTC.

This clone turned up a few times. The rearrangement links TRBV6-1 to TRBJ2-7; D not resolved. Germline V gene lookup returns CDR1 MNHNS and CDR2 SASEGT. The ends were cut back, 2 bases at V and 4 bases at J, with 6 bases in the middle. This CDR3 spans 12 amino acids. Written as DNA, the CDR3 is TGTGCCAGCAGTGAAATCGGTTACGAGCAGTACTTC. It translates to CASSEIGYEQYF.

The CDR3 region is CASSPRGQADGYTF. CDR3 DNA: TGTGCCAGCAGCCCTAGGGGGCAGGCCGATGGCTACACCTTC. This rearrangement joins TRBV7-2 to TRBJ1-2, with TRBD1 identical over 7 bases. Unmatched junction bases numbered 9, after V lost 5 bases and J lost 6 bases. CDR1 and CDR2 (germline): SGHTA, FQGNSA. The CDR3 length is 14 residues.

In this sample, this clone turned up a few times. A read error may account for a junction end that differs from germline. The chain carries TRBV28 and TRBJ1-1, with 9 positions matching TRBD1. The CDR3 covers 14 residues. Germline V gene lookup returns CDR1 MDHEN and CDR2 SYDVKM. The CDR3 DNA is TGTGCCAGCATTTTAACGACAGGGGGGACTGAAGCTTTCTTT. Its protein is CASILTTGGTEAFF.